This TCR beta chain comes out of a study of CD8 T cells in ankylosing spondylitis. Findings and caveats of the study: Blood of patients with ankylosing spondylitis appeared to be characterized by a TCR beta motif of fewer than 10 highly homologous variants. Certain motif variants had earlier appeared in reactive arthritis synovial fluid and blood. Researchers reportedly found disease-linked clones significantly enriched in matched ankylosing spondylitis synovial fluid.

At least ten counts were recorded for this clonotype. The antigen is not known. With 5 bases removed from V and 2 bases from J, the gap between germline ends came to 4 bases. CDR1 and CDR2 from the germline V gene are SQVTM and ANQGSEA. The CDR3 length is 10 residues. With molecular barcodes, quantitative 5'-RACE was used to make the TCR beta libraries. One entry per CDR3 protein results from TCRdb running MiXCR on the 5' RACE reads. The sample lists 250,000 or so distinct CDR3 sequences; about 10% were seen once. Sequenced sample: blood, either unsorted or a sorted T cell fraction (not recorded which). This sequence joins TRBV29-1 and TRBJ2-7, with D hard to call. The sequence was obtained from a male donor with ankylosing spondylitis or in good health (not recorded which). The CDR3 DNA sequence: TGCAGCGTTCTCACCTACGAGCAGTACTTC. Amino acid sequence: CSVLTYEQYF.